The clone carrying this T cell receptor (beta chain) was counted a single time. This record comes from a study of regulatory T cells in long-lasting Graves disease. Sequencing libraries for TCR beta were prepared with iRepertoire HTBI primers and Arm-PCR of CDR3 regions. Each CDR3 protein is one row after TCRdb ran MiXCR on the multiplex PCR reads. The repertoire holds approximately 400,000 distinct CDR3 sequences, roughly 25% seen once, with under 35% in the top ten. Time point indicated: persistent/refractory GD, antithyroid drugs over 5 years with positive TRAb. Researchers made the TCR library from RNA that was extracted from PBMCs. This receptor was taken from a woman in her thirties or forties with Graves disease. The sample in question was peripheral blood mononuclear cells (PBMCs), obtained when the disease was refractory, from a patient treated with antithyroid drugs.

CDR3 loop: CAISGDRSVGEQYF. The DNA for the CDR3 is TGTGCCATCAGTGGAGACAGAAGTGTAGGGGAGCAGTACTTC. The genes are TRBV10-3 and TRBJ2-7, with TRBD1 as a possible D gene (5 bases). In germline, CDR1 is ENHRY, CDR2 SYGVKD. V was clipped by 4 bases and J by 7 bases, with 17 bases between them. This CDR3 has 14 amino acids.